This T cell receptor (beta chain) comes out of a study of OX40 agonist ivuxolimab in advanced cancers. At the level of the study: Patients in dose escalation had liver, melanoma, kidney or head and neck cancers.

Notes on this clone: Its antigen is as yet unknown.

The CDR3 contains 15 residues. Germline CDR1 SGHNT, CDR2 YYREEE (reference sequence). V lost 0 bases, J lost 5 bases, and 15 bases lay in between. Libraries were prepared by immunoSEQ multiplex PCR; TCRdb keeps only in-frame clonotypes and omits some of them. Of about 43,000 clones listed, 75% to 90% are singletons. Study-level findings and limits: Within 6 weeks, CD4+ and CD8+ blood T cells expanded clonally at 0.1 to 3.0 mg/kg. Certain nonresponding patients likewise had low normalized T-cell clonal expansion.

This receptor was obtained from an adult with an advanced solid tumor such as melanoma, head and neck, liver or kidney cancer. Material: CD4+ or CD8+ T cells sorted from blood, obtained in a trial of the OX40 agonist ivuxolimab. V usage is TRBV5-4 and J usage is TRBJ2-7; D is tentatively TRBD1 or TRBD2 (5 bases each). The DNA for the CDR3 is TGTGCCAGCAGCTTGGAGTTGGGACGGCAAAACGAGCAGTACTTC. It encodes CASSLELGRQNEQYF.